This T cell receptor (beta chain) was sequenced in a study of shared clonotypes between healthy human individuals. Repertoires were generated with immunoSEQ multiplex PCR, while TCRdb's copy carries only in-frame clones and drops some. Among about 980,000 clones listed, 76% were seen once. Germline CDR1 is LGHNT and CDR2 is FRNRAP. The junction had 8 bases not matched to a gene; V was cut back by 2 bases and J by 1 base. The CDR3 is 16 amino acids. The chain has TRBV12-5 and TRBJ2-7; TRBD2 matches at 7 bases. The clonotype was recovered from a man between 18 and 35 years old in good health. Sequencing used memory CD4+ T cells sorted from blood. Subset defined: CD45RA-negative fraction. CDR3: CASGLIVSSGSYEQYF. CDR3 in DNA: TGTGCTAGTGGTTTGATTGTGTCTAGCGGATCCTACGAGCAGTACTTC.